The clone carrying this TCR beta chain showed up just a few times. As yet, its antigen is unknown. The sample comes from a study of CD8 T cells in ankylosing spondylitis. The study, taken as a whole, reports: Ankylosing spondylitis blood seemed to carry a telltale TCR beta motif made of eight or nine highly homologous variants. Certain motif variants had earlier been reported in reactive arthritis synovial fluid and blood. Peripheral blood samples showed relatively rare disease-linked clones, and these clones were CD8+. Disease-linked clones reportedly showed significant enrichment in matched ankylosing spondylitis synovial fluid.

From germline, CDR1 is MDHEN and CDR2 SYDVKM. V lost 6 bases and J lost 0; bases outside the gene matches: 6. CDR3 length: 15 residues. TCRdb itself ran the 5' RACE reads through MiXCR, one entry per CDR3 protein. Of fewer than 450,000 distinct CDR3 sequences listed, about a sixth are singletons. The specimen sequenced was blood, either unsorted or a sorted T cell fraction (not recorded which). This sequence originates from a male donor with ankylosing spondylitis. The chain is built from TRBV28 and TRBJ2-7; 9 positions match TRBD1. The CDR3: CASSPQGQGSYEQYF. CDR3 in DNA: TGTGCCAGCAGCCCCCAGGGACAGGGCTCCTACGAGCAGTACTTC.